This note documents a single T cell receptor beta chain sequence. No cognate antigen has been identified for it. No clone much larger than this one lies a single base away; base qualities are absent. Other DNA sequences within the sample encode an identical CDR3. CD8 naive samples were CD45RO-negative cells positively selected for CCR7, giving a CD45RA+CCR7+ population that excluded TemRA cells. Donors were healthy HIV-negative adults with no recently reported acute infections or vaccinations. Every donor was a Caucasian adult living in Nashville, Tennessee, USA. Blood was obtained by leukapheresis, after which PBMCs were separated by Ficoll-Histopaque density gradient centrifugation and cryopreserved in liquid nitrogen vapor phase. Purity and quantity of every magnetically sorted T cell population were checked by analytical flow cytometry. Genomic DNA was isolated from every sorted fraction and measured by UV absorbance on a Nanodrop 2000c.

These data are taken from a study of shared clonotypes between healthy human individuals (dated by TCRdb to the early 2020s). As for the study more broadly: The cohort comprised a couple of women and a few men aged 18 to 49 years. For each donor, CD4 naive and CD4 memory were each run on three plates, CD8 naive on two plates, and CD8 memory on one plate. To estimate repertoire size and how much clonotypes are shared between individuals, the study performed deep sequencing of blood TCR repertoires from roughly five healthy adults. Libraries were prepared and TCR repertoires were sequenced by different laboratories using diverse techniques, in order to increase sequencing depth and limit assay-specific biases. Leukapheresis yielded between about 0.9 and 10 billion PBMCs per donor. Points the paper makes about the study in general: Sampling was limited to blood, and TCR repertoires in tissue likely differ from TCR repertoires in blood. Because the study included a small number of donors, the genetic and exposure-history diversity represented was limited. Naive subsets generally had larger estimated clonotype richness than memory subsets. Compared with non-shared clonotypes, clonotypes shared by all four sorted-subset donors had higher generation probabilities. Sharing across four donors was observed for about 5% of naive CD4, under 4% of naive CD8, roughly 2.4% of memory CD4, and around 0.42% of memory CD8 clonotypes. Based on pairwise subsampling, the degree of clonotype sharing among donors was expected to be affected by sequencing depth. Incomplete sequencing was indicated by rarefaction of sorted-subset datasets, despite the large sequencing depth.

Using the deep immunoSEQ assay, TCR CDR3 regions were amplified from genomic DNA by multiplex PCR. Genomic DNA extracted from each cell subset was distributed evenly over all wells of several immunoSEQ 96-well plates, and each plate served as one replicate. For sorted subsets, approximately 190 ng of genomic DNA, equivalent to some 30,000 T cell genomes, went into each replicate PCR. Purified libraries were measured with a Qubit 3.0 fluorometer, size-checked on a Bioanalyzer 2100, and measured again with the KAPA Library Quantification kit. Each immunoSEQ 96-well plate was sequenced on its own single-read 150-cycle Illumina NextSeq 550 flow cell. In the source study's methods: The immunoSEQ output contained only junctional sequences without quality scores, so filtering could not match that applied to full-length reads. To assign V/J genes and CDR3, sequences were annotated using PyIR, a Python wrapper for IgBLAST v1.9, with IMGT germline references. Reads were filtered out if the reads had weak V/J assignments (E-value above 1e-6), no CDR3, stop codons, out-of-frame junctions, or ambiguous translated residues. V3J clonotypes were defined as sequences sharing the same inferred V gene, J gene, and CDR3 amino acid sequence. Percentage overlap between repertoires was calculated by dividing the number of shared unique clonotypes by the size of the smaller repertoire. Three approaches were used to assess repertoire richness: RTK rarefaction, the Chao1 estimator, and Recon v2.1 estimates of unobserved clonotypes. Generation probabilities for all TCRbeta clonotypes obtained by the gDNA method from several donors were computed using OLGA. TCRdb retrieved this table from immuneACCESS and kept in-frame rearrangements only. Not all clones are present; in checked studies, unresolved V genes account for under half, and no reason is known for the remainder. V, J and clone size are taken as reported in that table, and D and trimming were inferred from the DNA itself. Within this sample are about 2 million clones, with less than 95% of them counted one time only. Jointly, the top ten make up roughly 1.1% of the sample.

CDR1 is given as SGHRS and CDR2 as YFSETQ, both from the germline V gene. The germline V end is reduced by 0 bases and the J end by 2 bases; junction bases left unmatched: 5. The cysteine opens and the phenylalanine closes a CDR3 of 15 amino acids. Of all the DNA, just the CDR3 is kept, 45 bases in frame from base 1. The clonotype originates from a young man in good health. The specimen was naive CD8+ T cells sorted from blood. Read against the paper, the sample's cell subset or site label means: CD45RA+CCR7+. The chain is assembled from TRBV5-1 and TRBJ2-7, with TRBD2 matching 7 junction bases. CDR3 protein: CASSLEAGETYEQYF. The DNA sequence is TGCGCCAGCAGCTTGGAGGCGGGAGAGACCTACGAGCAGTACTTC.